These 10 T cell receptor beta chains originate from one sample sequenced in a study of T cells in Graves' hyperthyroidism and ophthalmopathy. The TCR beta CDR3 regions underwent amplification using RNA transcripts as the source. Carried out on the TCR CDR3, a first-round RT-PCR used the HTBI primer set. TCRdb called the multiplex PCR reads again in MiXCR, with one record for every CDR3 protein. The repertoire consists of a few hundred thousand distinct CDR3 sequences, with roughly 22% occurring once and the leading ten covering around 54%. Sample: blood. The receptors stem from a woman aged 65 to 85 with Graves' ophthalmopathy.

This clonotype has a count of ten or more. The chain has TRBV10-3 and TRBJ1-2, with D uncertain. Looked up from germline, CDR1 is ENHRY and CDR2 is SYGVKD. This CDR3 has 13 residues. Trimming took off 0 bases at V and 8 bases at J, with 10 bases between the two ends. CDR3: CAISESGLGGYTF. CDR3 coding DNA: TGTGCCATCAGTGAGTCGGGCCTAGGGGGCTACACCTTC.

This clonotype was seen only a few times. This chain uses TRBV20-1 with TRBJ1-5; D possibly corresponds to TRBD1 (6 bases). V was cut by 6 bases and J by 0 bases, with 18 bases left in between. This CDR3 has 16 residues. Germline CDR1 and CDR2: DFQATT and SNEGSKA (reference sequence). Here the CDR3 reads CSAKPLGAASNQPQHF. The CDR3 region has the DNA TGCAGTGCAAAACCCTTGGGGGCAGCTAGCAATCAGCCCCAGCATTTT.

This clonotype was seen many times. DNA for the CDR3: TGCACTGTGGCGGGAGCGGGAGAGCAGTACTTC. Its protein is CTVAGAGEQYF. The chain uses TRBV20-1 and TRBJ2-7, with TRBD2 identical over 7 bases. The V gene's germline CDR1 is DFQATT and CDR2 SNEGSKA (reference sequence). The CDR3 length is 11 residues.

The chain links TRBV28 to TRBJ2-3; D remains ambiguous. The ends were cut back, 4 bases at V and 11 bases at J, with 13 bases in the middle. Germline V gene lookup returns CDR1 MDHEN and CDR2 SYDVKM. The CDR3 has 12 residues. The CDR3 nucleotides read TGTGCCAGCAGTTCTCAGACTTGGGGGCAGTATTTT. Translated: CASSSQTWGQYF.

CDR3 region: CASSLTGRLYEQYF. The CDR3 coding sequence is TGTGCCAGCAGCTTGACAGGGCGTCTATACGAGCAGTACTTC. This chain links TRBV7-8 with TRBJ2-7; TRBD1 matches at 7 bases. V trimming: 3 bases; J trimming: 4 bases; junction bases outside the gene matches: 6. Germline CDR1 reads SGHVS; CDR2 reads FQNEAQ. This CDR3 has 14 residues.

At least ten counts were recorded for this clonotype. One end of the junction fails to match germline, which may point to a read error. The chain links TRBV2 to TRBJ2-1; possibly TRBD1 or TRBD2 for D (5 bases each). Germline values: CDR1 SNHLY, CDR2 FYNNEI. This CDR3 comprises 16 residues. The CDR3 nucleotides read TGTGCCAGCAGCGAAGCTACCGGGACCGCTTACAATGAGCAGTTCTTC. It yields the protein CASSEATGTAYNEQFF. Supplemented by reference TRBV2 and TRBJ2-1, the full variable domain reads EPEVTQTPSHQVTQMGQEVILRCVPISNHLYFYWYRQILGQKVEFLVSFYNNEISEKSEIFDDQFSVERPDGSNFTLKIRSTKLEDSAMYFCASSEATGTAYNEQFFGPGTRLTVL.

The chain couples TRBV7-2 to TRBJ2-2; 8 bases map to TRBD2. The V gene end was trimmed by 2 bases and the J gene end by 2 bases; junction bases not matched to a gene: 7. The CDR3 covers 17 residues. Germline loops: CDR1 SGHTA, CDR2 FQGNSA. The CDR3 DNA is TGTGCCAGCAGCTTATTCGGGAGGGGGATAAACACCGGGGAGCTGTTTTTT. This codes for CASSLFGRGINTGELFF.

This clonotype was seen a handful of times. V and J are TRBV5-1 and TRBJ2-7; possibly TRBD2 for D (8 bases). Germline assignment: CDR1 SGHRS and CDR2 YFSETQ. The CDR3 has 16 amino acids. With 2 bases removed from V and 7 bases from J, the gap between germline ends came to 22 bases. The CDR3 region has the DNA TGCGCCAGCAGCTTCCAAGCGGGAGACAGGGCGAAGGAGCAGTACTTC. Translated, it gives CASSFQAGDRAKEQYF.

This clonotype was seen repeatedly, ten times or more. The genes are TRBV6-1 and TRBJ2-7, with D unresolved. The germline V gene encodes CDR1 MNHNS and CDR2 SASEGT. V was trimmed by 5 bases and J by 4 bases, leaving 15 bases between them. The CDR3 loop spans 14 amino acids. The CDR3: CASSITAYHYEQYF. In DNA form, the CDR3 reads TGTGCCAGCAGTATAACAGCCTACCATTACGAGCAGTACTTC.

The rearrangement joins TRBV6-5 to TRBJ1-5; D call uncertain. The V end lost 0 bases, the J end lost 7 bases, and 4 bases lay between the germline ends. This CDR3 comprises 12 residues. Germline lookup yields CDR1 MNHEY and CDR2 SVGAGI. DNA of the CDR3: TGTGCCAGCAGTTACTCGAGGCAGCCCCAGCATTTT. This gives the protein CASSYSRQPQHF.